This T cell receptor beta chain originates from a study of identical twins listed by TCRdb under 2016. For the wider study: TCR alpha and beta repertoires from monozygotic twins, unrelated adults of various ages and cord blood were deep-sequenced to test whether fetal clonotypes persist. To rule out contamination, replicate twin experiments were performed at different times with different library preparation protocols.

Relative to germline, V is missing 6 bases and J is missing 5 bases, with 5 bases of the junction outside any gene match. From the cysteine up to the phenylalanine, the CDR3 has a length of 14 residues. Only CDR3 DNA remains: 42 bases, in frame from the first base. The CDR1 and CDR2 encoded by the germline V gene are MNHNS and SASEGT. Remarks on this clonotype: What this receptor recognizes is not known. The record has no base qualities; no much larger clone is one base away.

On the study overall, not on this receptor specifically: Zero-insertion analyses could be partly confounded by invariant T cells such as MAIT and iNKT, although diverse VJ usage argued against such confounding for most clonotypes. Excess twin sharing in beta out-of-frame sequences was weaker because fewer shared sequences lowered the signal-to-noise ratio. Because the same donors could not be followed over many years, the conclusions depended on cross-sectional statistical analysis. Fewer insertions were carried by abundant cord blood beta clonotypes, a similar but weaker trend appeared in young adult naive repertoires, and no such trend appeared in memory repertoires. Recombination models systematically underestimated out-of-frame TCR alpha sharing in monozygotic twins but agreed with sharing between unrelated individuals. Compared with coincidental sharing between unrelated individuals, out-of-frame TCR alpha sequences shared between twins had an excess of sequences with low generation probability.

Only healthy Caucasian donors were included. Three pairs of female monozygotic twins, all aged 18 to 29 years, were included in the twin cohort. CD4+ and CD8+ T cell populations were isolated with positive isolation kits from Invitrogen. Libraries were made using 5' RACE. Sequencing was carried out with an Illumina HiSeq 2000. Template switching added a universal primer binding site, and the final cDNA carried a unique molecular identifier that allowed TCR cDNA molecules to be counted accurately. Specific primers in the conserved constant-segment region were used to synthesize first-strand cDNA for TCR alpha and beta chains. To control for contamination, each cDNA library was double barcoded with a SMART-Mk sample barcode plus Illumina barcodes. Two successive PCR steps introduced TruSeq adapter sequences along with Illumina sample barcodes. TCR alpha and beta cDNA libraries were sequenced on the Illumina HiSeq platform with custom primers. Under the source paper's analysis protocol: Raw reads were processed with MiGEC to extract unique molecular identifiers, and MiXCR was used to determine CDR3 positions. For each individual, recombination models were inferred using an EM algorithm with the repgenHMM and IGoR tools. The tcR package in R was used for shared clonotype analysis, with sharing normalized by the product of cloneset sizes. To study raw recombination without the effects of thymic and clonal selection, out-of-frame nonproductive sequences were analyzed. Using fastp at Q25 and MiXCR, TCRdb reprocessed the public reads and kept productive beta chains. One record per CDR3 amino acid sequence lists the most common genes and DNA. None of the V and J calls come from the authors' own analysis; TCRdb made them. In all, the sample holds hundreds of thousands of distinct CDR3 sequences, and more than 20% of those were seen once. The biggest ten clones account for 2.9% of the sample.

The same data also went into a second study, on T cells expressing NK-cell markers. As the second publication notes: Three sorted T-cell subsets (CD3+CD56+NKG2C+, CD3+CD56+NKG2C- and CD3+CD56-NKG2C+) from fewer than 10 donors had their TCR beta-chain repertoires profiled. Seven of the eight sequenced donors were HCMV-seropositive and one was HCMV-seronegative. In several experiments an anti-gammadeltaTCR antibody was added to restrict sorting to alphabetaTCR-expressing T cells. For about 6 donors, the dominant CD3+CD56+NKG2C+ clonotypes were among the top 10 CD8+ clonotypes and accounted for roughly 1.0-7.5% of CD8+ T cells. Those dominant clonotypes were again the most abundant among CD3+CD56-NKG2C+ cells in four donors, at roughly 25-65%. Whether the expanded NKG2C-expressing T cell clones were specific for HCMV antigens was left unclear. The eight sequenced donors were randomly selected healthy volunteers, three men and five women. HCMV-specific IgG was detected in serum with a commercial ELISA kit to determine HCMV serostatus. MIGEC was used to demultiplex reads and group the reads by UMI, and MiTCR was used to assemble and quantify clonotypes. Only TCR cDNA sequences supported by at least two reads were kept to exclude erroneous sequences. Downstream repertoire analysis used the tcR package, and clonotypes were matched across fractions by CDR3 nucleotide sequence plus V segment. VDJmatch was used to annotate antigen specificity against VDJdb, with one amino acid substitution in CDR3 permitted.

The chain is assembled from TRBV6-1 and TRBJ2-1; the central 9 bases match TRBD1. Sequenced sample: CD4+ T cells sorted from blood. This TCR was recovered from a woman aged 18-30 years in good health. CDR3 region: CASRWTGADNEQFF. The sequenced DNA: TGTGCCAGCAGATGGACAGGGGCGGACAATGAGCAGTTCTTC.